The sample holds a few counts of the clone carrying this T cell receptor (beta chain). What it binds is unknown. A much larger clone differs by one base, so this may be a read error. The source of the sample is a study of post-analysis software for immune sequencing data. The study's findings and limits: Among five TRBV segments more frequent in patients than controls were TRBV5-6, TRBV5-1 and TRBV20-1. Samples from a shared batch, those prepared together, strongly co-clustered by F measure.

CDR1 is LGHDT and CDR2 is YNNKEL in the germline V gene (reference sequence). The CDR3 has 14 residues. V shed 1 base and J shed 11 bases, with 17 bases lying between them. TCR beta cDNA libraries included unique molecular identifiers. Input of roughly 1 to 11 million T cells yielded some 500,000 cDNA molecules. In TCRdb, the PCR reads were re-called with MiXCR into one record per CDR3 protein. The data show around 250,000 distinct CDR3 sequences, 36% seen once. Sequenced material: blood. The clonotype was recovered from a girl under 18 with multiple sclerosis. V and J are TRBV3-1 and TRBJ2-5, with D unclear. The CDR3 DNA reads TGTGCCAGCAGCCAAGCCTCAGGATACAATGAGCAGTACTTC. As protein: CASSQASGYNEQYF.